The 23 T cell receptor beta chains below were found in one sample sequenced in a study of vaccination and CD4 T cells after COVID-19. Sequencing of cultured CD4+ T cell DNA used the Oncomine TCR Beta short-read assay. MiXCR, applied by TCRdb to the PCR reads, yields one record per CDR3 protein. This table has approximately 16,000 distinct CDR3 sequences, 26% appearing once. Treatment described: 10-day PBMC culture with coronavirus spike peptide pools or control peptides (ViraFEST assay). Antigen specificity for these receptors is unknown. Material for sequencing was cultured CD4+ T cells from blood. The receptors originated from a human donor with COVID-19.

The chain employs TRBV10-3 and TRBJ2-2; TRBD1 matches 12 bases. This CDR3 is 13 amino acids long. Trimming at V came to 10 bases and at J to 6 bases, leaving 3 bases not matched to a gene. Germline CDR1 is ENHRY and CDR2 is SYGVKD. CDR3 region: CATGTGGAGELFF. CDR3 sequence (DNA): TGTGCCACCGGGACAGGGGGCGCCGGGGAGCTGTTTTTT.

This chain connects TRBV27 to TRBJ1-5; D is ambiguous. Judging by the DNA end, TRBJ2-3 fits better; the J call may be wrong. Germline CDR1 MNHEY, CDR2 SMNVEV (reference sequence). The CDR3 has 15 residues. This CDR3 is CASSLSQHSNQPQYF. For the CDR3, the DNA is TGTGCCAGCAGTTTATCCCAGCATAGCAATCAGCCCCAGTATTTT.

J is TRBJ2-7 and V is TRBV2; D not certain. V was cut by 3 bases and J by 2 bases, with 8 bases left in between. Germline V gene lookup returns CDR1 SNHLY and CDR2 FYNNEI. CDR3 length: 13 residues. The CDR3 nucleotides read TGTGCCAGCAGTGAGAGAACCCCCTACGAGCAGTACTTC. Protein sequence: CASSERTPYEQYF.

This clonotype has a handful of counts. This chain uses TRBV20-1 with TRBJ1-1; TRBD1 matches at 7 bases. Germline CDR1 DFQATT, CDR2 SNEGSKA (reference sequence). J gave up 1 base and V 6 bases, and 8 bases lay outside the gene matches. CDR3 length: 14 residues. CDR3 sequence: CSAAPGQKNTEAFF. In DNA, the CDR3 is TGCAGTGCCGCGCCGGGACAGAAGAACACTGAAGCTTTCTTT.

CDR3 DNA: TGCGCCAGCAGCCAGAGGACAGGGGCGACCGGGGAGCTGTTTTTT. The encoded protein is CASSQRTGATGELFF. This chain links TRBV4-1 with TRBJ2-2; TRBD1 agrees at 9 bases. CDR1 and CDR2 from the germline V gene are MGHRA and YSYEKL. The J segment lost 5 bases and the V segment lost 3 bases, leaving 4 bases of the junction unmatched. The CDR3 covers 15 residues.

This chain joins TRBV10-3 and TRBJ1-4; 11 positions agree with TRBD1. CDR1 is ENHRY and CDR2 is SYGVKD in the germline V gene. The CDR3 runs to 15 residues. With 6 bases clipped from V and 3 bases from J, the junction kept 3 bases outside the gene matches. As DNA, the CDR3 is TGTGCCATCAGCAGGACAGGGGGCCCTAATGAAAAACTGTTTTTT. Protein: CAISRTGGPNEKLFF.

This clonotype came up a few times. The rearrangement links TRBV6-1 to TRBJ2-4; the D call may be TRBD1 or TRBD2 (5 bases each). V lost 6 bases and J 8 bases, leaving 20 bases between the germline ends. Germline V CDR1 and CDR2: MNHNS, SASEGT. The length of the CDR3 is 15 residues. The CDR3, as DNA: TGTGCCAGCAGCTTCGAGCGAGAGGGGCAAGACATTCAGTACTTC. Protein sequence: CASSFEREGQDIQYF.

This chain uses TRBV6-4 with TRBJ1-4; D is unresolved. The V end was cut by 4 bases, the J end by 8 bases, with 11 bases between. The CDR3 runs to 13 residues. Per germline, CDR1 MRHNA and CDR2 SNTAGT. In nucleotides, the CDR3 is TGTGCCAGCAGTGTCGTTATTGGCGAAAAACTGTTTTTT. Translated: CASSVVIGEKLFF.

The chain couples TRBV20-1 to TRBJ2-5; tentatively, D is TRBD1 or TRBD2 (6 bases each). CDR1 and CDR2 from the germline V gene are DFQATT and SNEGSKA (reference sequence). This CDR3 comprises 12 residues. The germline V and J ends were trimmed by 3 bases and 5 bases, with 10 bases remaining between them. For the CDR3, the DNA is TGCAGTGCTAGTAGGGGGGTGGAGACCCAGTACTTC. Residues: CSASRGVETQYF.

In its sample, this clonotype ranks as medium-sized. This chain links TRBV27 with TRBJ1-6; D not certain. CDR1 is MNHEY and CDR2 is SMNVEV in the germline V gene (reference sequence). The CDR3 is 12 amino acids. V lost 9 bases and J lost 7, with 10 bases in between. CDR3 sequence reads: CASRLSNSPLHF. The CDR3, as DNA: TGTGCCAGTAGACTAAGCAATTCACCCCTCCACTTT.

This clonotype was detected only a few times. The rearrangement joins TRBV7-9 to TRBJ1-6; the D is unclear. V was shortened by 1 base and J by 6 bases, with 10 bases between the two germline ends. CDR1 and CDR2 from the germline V gene are SEHNR and FQNEAQ (reference sequence). This CDR3 region has 15 residues. The DNA of the CDR3 is TGTGCCAGCAGCTTAGGGCAAATCAGTAATTCACCCCTCCACTTT. Encoded protein: CASSLGQISNSPLHF.

This clonotype was seen just once. J is TRBJ2-7 and V is TRBV19, with D possibly being TRBD2 (6 bases). The CDR3 is made up of 13 amino acids. The V gene lost 8 bases and the J gene lost 1 base, with 12 bases spanning the gap. Germline CDR1 is LNHDA and CDR2 is SQIVND (reference sequence). The CDR3 sequence is CASRDFQSYEQYF. The CDR3 coding sequence is TGTGCCAGTCGGGACTTTCAATCCTACGAGCAGTACTTC.

This clonotype appeared a few times. The rearrangement joins TRBV14 to TRBJ1-2; 10 bases line up with TRBD1. The CDR3 runs 15 residues. The germline gives CDR1 SGHDN, CDR2 FVKESK. Trimming removed 1 base from V and 8 bases from J; junction bases left unmatched: 7. The CDR3 is CASSQGGQGRWGYTF. The CDR3 nucleotides read TGTGCCAGCAGCCAAGGGGGACAGGGGCGGTGGGGCTACACCTTC.

This clonotype appeared a few times. The chain recombines TRBV20-1 with TRBJ2-3, with 9 bases identical to TRBD1. V lost 0 bases, J lost 3 bases, and 4 bases stayed unmatched. The germline V gene has CDR1 DFQATT and CDR2 SNEGSKA (reference sequence). The CDR3 contains 15 residues. DNA of the CDR3: TGCAGTGCTAGAGATGCGGGACAGGGAACAGATACGCAGTATTTT. Its protein is CSARDAGQGTDTQYF.

This chain joins TRBV2 and TRBJ1-2; the match to TRBD1 covers 8 bases. This CDR3 is 18 amino acids long. With V trimmed by 4 bases and J by 7 bases, 20 bases remained unmatched. Germline CDR1 SNHLY, CDR2 FYNNEI. This CDR3 reads CASSVEKLGQGNIGGYTF. CDR3 DNA sequence: TGTGCCAGCAGTGTCGAAAAACTCGGACAGGGTAACATTGGTGGCTACACCTTC.

The table lists this clonotype with a few counts. The rearrangement uses TRBV7-9 and TRBJ1-1; D is undetermined. The CDR3 totals 13 residues. Trimming pared 4 bases from V and 1 base from J, leaving 7 bases between. The germline CDR1 and CDR2 sequences are SEHNR and FQNEAQ (reference sequence). The CDR3 loop is CASSWSQNTEAFF. CDR3 DNA: TGTGCCAGCAGCTGGTCGCAGAACACTGAAGCTTTCTTT.

In this sample, this clonotype turned up a few times. The chain employs TRBV11-2 and TRBJ2-7; 9 bases are shared with TRBD1. Germline lookup yields CDR1 SGHAT and CDR2 FQNNGV. The junction had 21 bases not matched to a gene; V was cut back by 3 bases and J by 6 bases. The CDR3 has 19 amino acids. In DNA, the CDR3 is TGTGCCAGCAGCTTTAGCAGGGATTACAGGGGGCTCTTTCGGGTCGAGCAGTACTTC. It encodes CASSFSRDYRGLFRVEQYF.

This clonotype was recorded a few times. The chain employs TRBV12-3 or TRBV12-4 and TRBJ1-1; 7 nucleotides agree with TRBD1. V lost 6 bases and J lost 5; bases outside the gene matches: 6. The CDR3 runs to 13 residues. CDR3: CASRSRGDTEAFF. The CDR3 region has the DNA TGTGCCAGCAGGTCCAGGGGGGATACTGAAGCTTTCTTT.

The chain employs TRBV19 and TRBJ1-3; D may be TRBD1 (6 bases). This CDR3 is 14 amino acids long. Germline V lookup: CDR1 LNHDA, CDR2 SQIVND (reference sequence). Trimming shortened V by 8 bases and J by 8 bases, and 19 bases separated the two germline ends. CDR3 in amino acids: CASVGRGTGDTIYF. The CDR3, as DNA: TGTGCCAGTGTGGGCAGGGGCACCGGAGACACCATATATTTT.

By frequency in the sample, this clonotype is medium-sized. J is TRBJ1-6 and V is TRBV20-1; possibly TRBD1 for D (5 bases). V lost 3 bases and J 8 bases, leaving 17 bases between the germline ends. In germline, CDR1 is DFQATT, CDR2 SNEGSKA (reference sequence). CDR3 length equals 15 residues. The CDR3 nucleotides read TGCAGTGCTAGCCGGGGCGCTATATCCGATTCACCCCTCCACTTT. This codes for CSASRGAISDSPLHF.

This rearrangement joins TRBV21-1 to TRBJ2-1. TRBV21-1 is termed a pseudogene. The CDR3 is 15 residues long. In nucleotides, the CDR3 is TGTGCCAGCACCGCCAGGAAACGCCGGTACAATGAGCAGTTCTTC. Its protein is CASTARKRRYNEQFF.

The gene calls are TRBV5-8 and TRBJ1-5; a possible D gene is TRBD1 (5 bases). V dropped 3 bases and J dropped 0 bases, with 19 bases sitting between them. The CDR3 is 18 amino acids. Looked up from germline, CDR1 is SGHTS and CDR2 is YDEGEE. The CDR3 spells CASSSRPSGGTSNQPQHF. In DNA form, the CDR3 reads TGTGCCAGCAGCTCCCGGCCCTCGGGGGGGACTAGCAATCAGCCCCAGCATTTT.

V gene TRBV5-4 combines with J gene TRBJ2-1; TRBD2 matches at 9 bases. The length of the CDR3 is 18 residues. The germline V gene has CDR1 SGHNT and CDR2 YYREEE (reference sequence). V shed 4 bases, J shed 4 bases, and the junction held 15 bases outside the gene matches. The CDR3 coding sequence is TGTGCCAGCAGCCCCGGGGGAGCGGGGGGCAGAAATTACAATGAGCAGTTCTTC. Translated: CASSPGGAGGRNYNEQFF.